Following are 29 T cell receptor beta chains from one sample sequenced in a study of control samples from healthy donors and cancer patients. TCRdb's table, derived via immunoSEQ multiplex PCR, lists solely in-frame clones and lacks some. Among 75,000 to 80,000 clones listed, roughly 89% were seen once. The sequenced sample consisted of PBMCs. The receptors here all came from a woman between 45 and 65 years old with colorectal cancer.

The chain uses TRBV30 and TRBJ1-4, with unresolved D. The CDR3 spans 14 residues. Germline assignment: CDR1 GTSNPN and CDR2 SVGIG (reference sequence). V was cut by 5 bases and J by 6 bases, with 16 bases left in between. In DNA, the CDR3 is TGTGCCTGGTCTCGGGCATTGACGGATGAAAAACTGTTTTTT. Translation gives CAWSRALTDEKLFF.

The CDR3 DNA is TGTGCCAGCAGTTACACCAAGGAGACTGAAGCTTTCTTT. The encoded protein is CASSYTKETEAFF. This chain connects TRBV6-5 to TRBJ1-1; D remains unclear. The CDR3 consists of 13 residues. Germline V gene lookup returns CDR1 MNHEY and CDR2 SVGAGI. V was cut by 2 bases and J by 5 bases, with 9 bases left in between.

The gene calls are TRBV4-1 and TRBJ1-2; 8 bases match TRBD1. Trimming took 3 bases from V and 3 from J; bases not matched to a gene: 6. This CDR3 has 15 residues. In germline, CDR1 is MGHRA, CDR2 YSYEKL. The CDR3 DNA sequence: TGCGCCAGCAGCCATCCGGGACAGGAGTACTATGGCTACACCTTC. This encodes CASSHPGQEYYGYTF.

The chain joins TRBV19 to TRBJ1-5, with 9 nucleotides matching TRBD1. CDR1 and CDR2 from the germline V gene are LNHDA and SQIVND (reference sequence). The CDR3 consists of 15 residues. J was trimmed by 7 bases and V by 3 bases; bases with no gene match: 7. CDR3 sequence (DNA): TGTGCCAGTAGTATGGGGGGGGACAGGGCCCAGCCCCAGCATTTT. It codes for CASSMGGDRAQPQHF.

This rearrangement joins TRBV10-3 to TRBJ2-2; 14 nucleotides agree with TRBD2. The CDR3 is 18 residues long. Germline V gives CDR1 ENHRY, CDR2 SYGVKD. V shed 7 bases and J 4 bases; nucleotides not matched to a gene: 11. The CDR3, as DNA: TGTGCCATCATGGGTGGGACTAGCGGGGGCCTGATCACCGGGGAGCTGTTTTTT. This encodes CAIMGGTSGGLITGELFF.

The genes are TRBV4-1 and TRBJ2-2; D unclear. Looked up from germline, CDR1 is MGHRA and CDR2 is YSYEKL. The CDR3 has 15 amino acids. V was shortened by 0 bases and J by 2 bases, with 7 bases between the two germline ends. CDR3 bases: TGCGCCAGCAGCCAAGATTGGCCAAACACCGGGGAGCTGTTTTTT. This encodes CASSQDWPNTGELFF.

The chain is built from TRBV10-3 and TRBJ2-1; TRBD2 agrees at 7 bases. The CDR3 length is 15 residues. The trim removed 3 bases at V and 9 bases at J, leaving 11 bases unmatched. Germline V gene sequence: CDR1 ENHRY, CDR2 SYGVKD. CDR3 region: CAISDGGGNALEQFF. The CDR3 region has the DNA TGTGCCATCAGTGATGGGGGGGGGAACGCCCTTGAGCAGTTCTTC.

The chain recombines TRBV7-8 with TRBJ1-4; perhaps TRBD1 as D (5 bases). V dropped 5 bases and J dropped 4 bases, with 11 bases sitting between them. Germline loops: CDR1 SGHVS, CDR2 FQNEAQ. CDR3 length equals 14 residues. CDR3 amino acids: CASSRSGGNEKLFF. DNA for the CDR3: TGTGCCAGCAGCCGATCCGGGGGTAATGAAAAACTGTTTTTT.

The CDR3 nucleotides are TGTGCCAGCAAATGGAAGGTTCAGAGGGATTCACCCCTCCACTTT. This codes for CASKWKVQRDSPLHF. The chain couples TRBV6-5 to TRBJ1-6; D call uncertain. The CDR3 sequence is 15 residues long. Deletions cut 7 bases from V and 8 bases from J, with 18 bases between. From germline, CDR1 is MNHEY and CDR2 SVGAGI.

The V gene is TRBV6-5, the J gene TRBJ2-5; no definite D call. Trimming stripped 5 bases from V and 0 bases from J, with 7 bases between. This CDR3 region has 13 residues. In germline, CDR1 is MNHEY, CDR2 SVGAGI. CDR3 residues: CASSRRDQETQYF. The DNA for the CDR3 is TGTGCCAGCAGTCGCCGGGACCAAGAGACCCAGTACTTC.

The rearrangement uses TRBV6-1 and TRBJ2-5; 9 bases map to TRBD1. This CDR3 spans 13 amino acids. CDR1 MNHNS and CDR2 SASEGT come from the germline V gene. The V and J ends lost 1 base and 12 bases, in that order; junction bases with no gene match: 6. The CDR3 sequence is CASSEGTGERKYF. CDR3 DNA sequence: TGTGCCAGCAGTGAAGGGACAGGGGAACGGAAGTACTTC.

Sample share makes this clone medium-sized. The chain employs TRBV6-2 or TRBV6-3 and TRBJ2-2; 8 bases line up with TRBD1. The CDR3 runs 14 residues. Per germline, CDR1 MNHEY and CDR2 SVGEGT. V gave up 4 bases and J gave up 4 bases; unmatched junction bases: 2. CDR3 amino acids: CASSFTGGTGELFF. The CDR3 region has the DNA TGTGCCAGCAGTTTTACAGGGGGCACCGGGGAGCTGTTTTTT.

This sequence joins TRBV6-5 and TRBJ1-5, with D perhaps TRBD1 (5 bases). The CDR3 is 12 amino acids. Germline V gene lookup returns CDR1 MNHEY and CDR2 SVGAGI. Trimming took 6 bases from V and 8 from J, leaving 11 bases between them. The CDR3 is CASSPPGEPQHF. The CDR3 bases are TGTGCCAGCAGCCCGCCGGGGGAGCCCCAGCATTTT.

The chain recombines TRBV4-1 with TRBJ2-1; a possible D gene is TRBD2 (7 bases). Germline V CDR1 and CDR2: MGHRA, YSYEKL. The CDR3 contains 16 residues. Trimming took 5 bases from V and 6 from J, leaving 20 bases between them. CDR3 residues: CASSYGAGAAFNEQFF. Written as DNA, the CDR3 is TGCGCCAGCAGCTACGGGGCGGGGGCCGCCTTCAATGAGCAGTTCTTC.

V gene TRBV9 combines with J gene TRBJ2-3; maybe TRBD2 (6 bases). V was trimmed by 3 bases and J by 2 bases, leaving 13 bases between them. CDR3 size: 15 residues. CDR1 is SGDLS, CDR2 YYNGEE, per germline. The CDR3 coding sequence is TGTGCCAGCAGCGGTACTAGCCTACTCACAGATACGCAGTATTTT. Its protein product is CASSGTSLLTDTQYF.

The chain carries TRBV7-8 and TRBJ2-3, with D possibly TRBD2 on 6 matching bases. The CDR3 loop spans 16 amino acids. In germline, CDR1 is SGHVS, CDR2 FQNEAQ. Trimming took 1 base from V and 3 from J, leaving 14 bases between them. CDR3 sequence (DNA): TGTGCCAGCAGCTTAGTGGAGGGGCGTAGGACAGATACGCAGTATTTT. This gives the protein CASSLVEGRRTDTQYF.

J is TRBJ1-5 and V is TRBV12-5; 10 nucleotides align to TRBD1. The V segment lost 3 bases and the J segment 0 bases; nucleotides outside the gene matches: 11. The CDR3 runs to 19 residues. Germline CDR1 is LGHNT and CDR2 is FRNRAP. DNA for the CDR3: TGTGCTAGTGGTTTTGCAGGGACAGGGGTCCTCTATAGCAATCAGCCCCAGCATTTT. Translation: CASGFAGTGVLYSNQPQHF.

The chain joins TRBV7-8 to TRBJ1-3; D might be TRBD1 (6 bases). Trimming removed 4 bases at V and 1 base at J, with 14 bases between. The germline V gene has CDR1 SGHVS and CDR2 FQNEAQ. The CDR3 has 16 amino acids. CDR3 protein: CASSSYADRSGNTIYF. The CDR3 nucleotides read TGTGCCAGCAGCTCCTATGCCGACAGGTCTGGAAACACCATATATTTT.

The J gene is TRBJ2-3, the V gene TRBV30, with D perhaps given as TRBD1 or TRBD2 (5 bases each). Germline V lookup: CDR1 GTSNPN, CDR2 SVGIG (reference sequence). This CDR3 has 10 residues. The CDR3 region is CAGGTDTQYF. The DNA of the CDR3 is TGTGCGGGGGGCACAGATACGCAGTATTTT.

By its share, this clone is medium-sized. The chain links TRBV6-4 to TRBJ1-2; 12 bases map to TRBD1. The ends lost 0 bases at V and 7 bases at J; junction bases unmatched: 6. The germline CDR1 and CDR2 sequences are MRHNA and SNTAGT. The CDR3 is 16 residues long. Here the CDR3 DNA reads TGTGCCAGCAGTGACTCCCCCGGGACAGGGGGCAGTGGCTACACCTTC. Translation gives CASSDSPGTGGSGYTF.

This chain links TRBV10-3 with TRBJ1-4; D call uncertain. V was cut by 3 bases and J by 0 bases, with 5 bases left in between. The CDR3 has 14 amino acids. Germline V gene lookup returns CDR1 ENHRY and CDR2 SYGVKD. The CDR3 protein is CAISEGATNEKLFF. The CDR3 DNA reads TGTGCCATCAGTGAAGGCGCAACTAATGAAAAACTGTTTTTT.

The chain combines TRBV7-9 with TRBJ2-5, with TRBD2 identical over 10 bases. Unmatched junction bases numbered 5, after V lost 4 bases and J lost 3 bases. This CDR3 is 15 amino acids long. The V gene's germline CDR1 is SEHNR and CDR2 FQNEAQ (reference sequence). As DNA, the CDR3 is TGTGCCAGCAGCTACGCTAGCGGGGGCAAAGAGACCCAGTACTTC. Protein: CASSYASGGKETQYF.

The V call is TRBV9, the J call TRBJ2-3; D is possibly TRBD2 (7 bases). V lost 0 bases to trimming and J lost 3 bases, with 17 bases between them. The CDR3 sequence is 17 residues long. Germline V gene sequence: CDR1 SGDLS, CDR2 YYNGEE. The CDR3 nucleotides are TGTGCCAGCAGCGTAGATGGCGCCGGGGGGCAAACAGATACGCAGTATTTT. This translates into CASSVDGAGGQTDTQYF.

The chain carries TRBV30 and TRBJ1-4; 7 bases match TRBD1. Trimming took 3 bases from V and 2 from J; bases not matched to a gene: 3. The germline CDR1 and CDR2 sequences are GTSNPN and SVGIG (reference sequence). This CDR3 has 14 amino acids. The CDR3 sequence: CAWSGTVTNEKLFF. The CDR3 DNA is TGTGCCTGGAGCGGGACAGTGACTAATGAAAAACTGTTTTTT.

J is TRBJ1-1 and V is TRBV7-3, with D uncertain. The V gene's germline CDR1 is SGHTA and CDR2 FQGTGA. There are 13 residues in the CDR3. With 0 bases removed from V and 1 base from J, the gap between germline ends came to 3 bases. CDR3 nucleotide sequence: TGTGCCAGCAGCTTAACGCCGAACACTGAAGCTTTCTTT. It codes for CASSLTPNTEAFF.

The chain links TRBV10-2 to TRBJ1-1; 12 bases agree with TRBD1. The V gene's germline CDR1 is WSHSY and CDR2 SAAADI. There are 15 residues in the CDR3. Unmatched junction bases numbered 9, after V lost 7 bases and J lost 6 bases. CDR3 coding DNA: TGCGCCAGCAATCGCGGGACAGGGGGCATTTCTGAAGCTTTCTTT. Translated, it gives CASNRGTGGISEAFF.

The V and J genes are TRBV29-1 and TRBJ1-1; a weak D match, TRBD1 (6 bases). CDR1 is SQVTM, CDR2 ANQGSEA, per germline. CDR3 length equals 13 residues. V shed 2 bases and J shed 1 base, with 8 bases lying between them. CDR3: CSVETGSNTEAFF. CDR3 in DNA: TGCAGCGTTGAAACAGGGTCGAACACTGAAGCTTTCTTT.

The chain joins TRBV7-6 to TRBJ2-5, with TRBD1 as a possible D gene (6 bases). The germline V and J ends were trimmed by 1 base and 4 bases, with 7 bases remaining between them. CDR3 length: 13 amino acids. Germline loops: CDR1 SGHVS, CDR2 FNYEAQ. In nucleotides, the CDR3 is TGTGCCAGCAGCTTAGGACAGGCAGAGACCCAGTACTTC. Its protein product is CASSLGQAETQYF.

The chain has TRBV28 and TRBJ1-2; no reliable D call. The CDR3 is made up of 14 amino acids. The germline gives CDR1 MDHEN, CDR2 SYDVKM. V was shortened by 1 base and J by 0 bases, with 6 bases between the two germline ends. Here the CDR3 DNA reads TGTGCCAGCAGTTTATACGGCGCTAACTATGGCTACACCTTC. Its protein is CASSLYGANYGYTF.